Shown below are 9 T cell receptor beta chains from a single sample sequenced in a study of T cell responses to AZD1222 COVID-19 vaccine. Only in-frame clones appear in the TCRdb table, and some are missing; sequencing was by immunoSEQ multiplex PCR. The sample holds roughly 160,000 clones, roughly nine tenths seen once. The source was peripheral blood, collected 28 days after the second AZD1222 dose. These TCRs come from an adult who received the AZD1222 COVID-19 vaccine.

This chain uses TRBV10-3 with TRBJ1-1; D is perhaps TRBD1 (5 bases). The length of the CDR3 is 13 residues. CDR1 is ENHRY and CDR2 is SYGVKD in the germline V gene. Trimming removed 6 bases from V and 0 bases from J, with 8 bases in between. The CDR3 sequence: CAIRAGLNTEAFF. CDR3 DNA sequence: TGTGCCATCAGGGCAGGGTTGAACACTGAAGCTTTCTTT.

The chain recombines TRBV7-6 with TRBJ1-1; TRBD1 agrees at 7 bases. This CDR3 is 14 amino acids long. Germline V lookup: CDR1 SGHVS, CDR2 FNYEAQ. With V trimmed by 3 bases and J by 1 base, 2 bases remained unmatched. CDR3: CASSLTGRNTEAFF. For the CDR3, the DNA is TGTGCCAGCAGCTTGACAGGGAGGAACACTGAAGCTTTCTTT.

This clone was detected once. The V and J genes are TRBV7-8 and TRBJ1-6; D gene ambiguous. Trimming removed 3 bases at V and 9 bases at J, with 9 bases between. The CDR3 runs 13 residues. Per germline, CDR1 SGHVS and CDR2 FQNEAQ. Here the CDR3 DNA reads TGTGCCAGCAGCTTTAGTATTGGTTCACCCCTCCACTTT. The encoded protein is CASSFSIGSPLHF.

The CDR3 nucleotides are TGTGCCAGCAGTTACCTTTCATCGGGGGCCGGGGCGCAGTATTTT. Its translation: CASSYLSSGAGAQYF. The V and J genes are TRBV6-5 and TRBJ2-3; D may be TRBD1 or TRBD2 (6 bases each). V was clipped by 2 bases and J by 10 bases, with 19 bases between them. CDR1 and CDR2 from the germline V gene are MNHEY and SVGAGI. The length of the CDR3 is 15 residues.

The chain joins TRBV19 to TRBJ1-5; D is ambiguous. CDR3 size: 16 residues. Germline V lookup: CDR1 LNHDA, CDR2 SQIVND (reference sequence). The V end was cut by 5 bases, the J end by 3 bases, with 17 bases between. CDR3 residues: CASSFMTTTNNQPQHF. The CDR3 DNA reads TGTGCCAGTAGTTTTATGACAACTACCAACAATCAGCCCCAGCATTTT.

The gene calls are TRBV15 and TRBJ1-5; unclear D gene. This CDR3 is built from 16 residues. Germline CDR1 LNHNV, CDR2 YYDKDF (reference sequence). V was shortened by 1 base and J by 3 bases, with 13 bases between the two germline ends. The CDR3 spells CATSRGTVRANQPQHF. DNA for the CDR3: TGTGCCACCAGCAGAGGGACCGTCCGAGCCAATCAGCCCCAGCATTTT.

The chain employs TRBV19 and TRBJ1-1, with a weak D call TRBD1 (6 bases). Trimming removed 5 bases from V and 4 bases from J, with 14 bases in between. Germline CDR1 LNHDA, CDR2 SQIVND (reference sequence). This CDR3 spans 14 amino acids. The CDR3 sequence: CASSWGPGGTEAFF. In DNA, the CDR3 is TGTGCCAGTAGTTGGGGGCCGGGGGGCACTGAAGCTTTCTTT.

In this sample, this clone turned up once. V gene TRBV27 combines with J gene TRBJ2-5, with 10 positions matching TRBD1. Germline lookup yields CDR1 MNHEY and CDR2 SMNVEV (reference sequence). This CDR3 spans 16 amino acids. The V gene end was trimmed by 3 bases and the J gene end by 1 base; junction bases not matched to a gene: 5. CDR3: CASSFGTGASQETQYF. In DNA, the CDR3 is TGTGCCAGCAGTTTCGGGACAGGGGCGTCCCAAGAGACCCAGTACTTC.

This clone was observed once. The genes are TRBV5-4 and TRBJ2-5; no firm D call. From germline, CDR1 is SGHNT and CDR2 YYREEE (reference sequence). The V end was cut by 1 base, the J end by 3 bases, with 13 bases between. The CDR3 consists of 15 residues. In nucleotides, the CDR3 is TGTGCCAGCAGCTTGCTAGGGTTAGGAAAAGAGACCCAGTACTTC. Residues: CASSLLGLGKETQYF.